The 26 T cell receptor beta chains reported below all come from one sample, sequenced in a study of regulatory T cells in long-lasting Graves disease (dated by TCRdb to the early 2020s). The method behind the library was multiplex PCR. Sequencing instrument: Illumina HiSeq 4000. TCR beta libraries were built with iRepertoire HTBI primers and Arm-PCR amplification of CDR3 regions. Using fastp at Q25 and MiXCR, TCRdb reprocessed the public reads and kept productive beta chains. Rows are combined by CDR3 protein, so each entry shows the most common genes and DNA. In this sample the table shows a few hundred thousand distinct CDR3 sequences, over 12% of which occur a single time. Of the sample, about 8.3% is held by the ten largest clones. Per the publication, the time point label means: newly diagnosed GD, antithyroid drugs for less than 3 months. For both TCR sequencing and RNA sequencing, RNA was extracted from PBMCs in TRIzol.

These data were also filed under a second study, of T cells in Graves' hyperthyroidism and ophthalmopathy.

Material: peripheral blood mononuclear cells (PBMCs), obtained at new diagnosis, from a patient treated with antithyroid drugs. The source of these receptors is a woman between 35 and 50 years old with Graves disease. Donor details come from another sample of the same person, matched by shared clones.

In its sample, this clonotype was seen many times. The chain uses TRBV10-3 and TRBJ1-5; D is undetermined. This CDR3 comprises 15 residues. Trimming shortened V by 0 bases and J by 4 bases, and 10 bases separated the two germline ends. CDR1 and CDR2 from the germline V gene are ENHRY and SYGVKD. The DNA of the CDR3 is TGTGCCATCAGTGAGTCAGTAACGGAAAATCAGCCCCAGCATTTT. It specifies CAISESVTENQPQHF.

This clonotype has a count of ten or more. J is TRBJ2-5 and V is TRBV7-9; D remains ambiguous. CDR1 is SEHNR, CDR2 FQNEAQ, per germline (reference sequence). Trimming took 1 base from V and 4 from J, leaving 16 bases between them. The CDR3 covers 16 residues. CDR3 residues: CASSLVPSDGRETQYF. The CDR3 DNA reads TGTGCCAGCAGCTTAGTCCCGTCGGATGGAAGAGAGACCCAGTACTTC.

This chain connects TRBV5-5 to TRBJ1-5; D is unresolved. CDR3 length: 13 amino acids. Germline V gene data show CDR1 as SGHKS and CDR2 as YYEKEE (reference sequence). V dropped 0 bases and J dropped 7 bases, with 8 bases sitting between them. The CDR3 region is CASSLAGWQPQHF. The CDR3 nucleotides are TGTGCCAGCAGCTTGGCAGGATGGCAGCCCCAGCATTTT.

Worth noting for this clonotype: This may stem from a read error, because a much larger clone lies one nucleotide away. The chain combines TRBV20-1 with TRBJ1-6, with 8 bases identical to TRBD1. Germline V gene sequence: CDR1 DFQATT, CDR2 SNEGSKA (reference sequence). The CDR3 is 16 amino acids. Unmatched junction bases numbered 1, after V lost 0 bases and J lost 0 bases. DNA of the CDR3: TGCAGTGCTAGAGACGACAGGGGCTCCTATAATTCACCCCTCCACTTT. Its translation is CSARDDRGSYNSPLHF.

The V gene is TRBV5-5, the J gene TRBJ1-2; D is uncertain. Looked up from germline, CDR1 is SGHKS and CDR2 is YYEKEE (reference sequence). The CDR3 totals 14 residues. The V end was cut by 0 bases, the J end by 4 bases, with 10 bases between. CDR3 in amino acids: CASSLVWDSYGYTF. CDR3 bases: TGTGCCAGCAGCTTGGTGTGGGATAGCTATGGCTACACCTTC.

In this sample, this clonotype turned up many times. This chain connects TRBV7-6 to TRBJ2-1; 10 bases fit TRBD2. The CDR3 loop spans 17 amino acids. V lost 5 bases, J lost 4 bases, and 11 bases stayed unmatched. CDR1 and CDR2 (germline): SGHVS, FNYEAQ. CDR3 sequence: CASSPTSGLADYNEQFF. CDR3 bases: TGTGCCAGCAGCCCCACCTCCGGACTAGCGGATTACAATGAGCAGTTCTTC. Using reference TRBV7-6 and TRBJ2-1 for the parts outside the CDR3, the full variable domain is GAGVSQSPRYKVTKRGQDVALRCDPISGHVSLYWYRQALGQGPEFLTYFNYEAQQDKSGLPNDRFSAERPEGSISTLTIQRTEQRDSAMYRCASSPTSGLADYNEQFFGPGTRLTVL.

This clonotype was seen only a few times. J is TRBJ2-3 and V is TRBV6-1; no reliable D call. Germline V gene data show CDR1 as MNHNS and CDR2 as SASEGT. The CDR3 sequence is 11 residues long. V lost 6 bases and J 6 bases, leaving 7 bases between the germline ends. CDR3 loop: CASRELDTQYF. CDR3 bases: TGTGCCAGCAGGGAATTGGATACGCAGTATTTT.

This clonotype came up many times. This chain links TRBV30 with TRBJ1-5; perhaps TRBD1 as D (6 bases). This CDR3 is built from 12 residues. V was cut by 2 bases and J by 7 bases, with 9 bases left in between. Germline CDR1 GTSNPN, CDR2 SVGIG (reference sequence). Here the CDR3 DNA reads TGTGCCTGGAGTAGGGGGGGACAGCCCCAGCATTTT. Translated: CAWSRGGQPQHF.

Concerning this clonotype: A single base separates this from a much larger clone, so it may be a read error. The J gene is TRBJ2-3, the V gene TRBV10-1; D remains ambiguous. The CDR3 runs 15 residues. V lost 2 bases to trimming and J lost 4 bases, with 13 bases between them. Per the germline V gene, CDR1 is WNHNN and CDR2 is SYGVQD (reference sequence). The CDR3 reads CASSEPGKRADTQYF. The CDR3 DNA reads TGCGCCAGCAGTGAGCCTGGGAAACGGGCAGATACGCAGTATTTT.

This clonotype was observed at least ten times. J is TRBJ2-7 and V is TRBV7-8; 7 bases match TRBD1. Germline V gene lookup returns CDR1 SGHVS and CDR2 FQNEAQ. The V gene end was trimmed by 7 bases and the J gene end by 4 bases; junction bases not matched to a gene: 16. The CDR3 has 16 amino acids. Written as DNA, the CDR3 is TGTGCCAGCAACCCCATCCGGGACAGAGGCGATTACGAGCAGTACTTC. This encodes CASNPIRDRGDYEQYF.

This clonotype occurred many times. This chain joins TRBV7-2 and TRBJ1-2; no clear D. Germline-derived CDR1 and CDR2 are SGHTA and FQGNSA. The CDR3 extends over 13 amino acids. V shed 8 bases and J shed 0 bases, with 10 bases lying between them. Written as DNA, the CDR3 is TGTGCCAGCGAGGGTGGCCCTAACTATGGCTACACCTTC. It encodes CASEGGPNYGYTF.

This clonotype was counted at least ten times. The chain links TRBV14 to TRBJ1-1; 7 nucleotides align to TRBD1. The V segment lost 1 base and the J segment 4 bases; nucleotides outside the gene matches: 3. The V gene's germline CDR1 is SGHDN and CDR2 FVKESK. The CDR3 extends over 14 amino acids. CDR3 nucleotides: TGTGCCAGCAGCCAAGGGCAGGGGGTCACTGAAGCTTTCTTT. It codes for CASSQGQGVTEAFF. Supplemented by reference TRBV14 and TRBJ1-1, the full variable domain reads EAGVTQFPSHSVIEKGQTVTLRCDPISGHDNLYWYRRVMGKEIKFLLHFVKESKQDESGMPNNRFLAERTGGTYSTLKVQPAELEDSGVYFCASSQGQGVTEAFFGQGTRLTVV.

This clonotype was counted many times. The chain uses TRBV10-3 and TRBJ2-7, with D tentatively TRBD2 (6 bases). With 6 bases removed from V and 3 bases from J, the gap between germline ends came to 12 bases. CDR1 and CDR2 (germline): ENHRY, SYGVKD. The CDR3 loop spans 13 amino acids. The CDR3 is CAISPGLSYEQYF. CDR3 sequence (DNA): TGTGCCATCAGCCCGGGACTGAGCTACGAGCAGTACTTC.

This clonotype was recorded many times. This rearrangement joins TRBV29-1 to TRBJ2-3; the match to TRBD2 covers 10 bases. Germline V gene lookup returns CDR1 SQVTM and CDR2 ANQGSEA. V lost 8 bases to trimming and J lost 3 bases; unmatched junction nucleotides: 29. There are 21 residues in the CDR3. CDR3 residues: CSPPELRLAGVPTRGTDTQYF. The CDR3 coding sequence is TGCAGCCCCCCTGAACTCCGGCTAGCGGGGGTCCCGACTCGCGGTACAGATACGCAGTATTTT.

The chain has TRBV3-1 and TRBJ1-2; 7 bases fit TRBD1. In germline, CDR1 is LGHDT, CDR2 YNNKEL (reference sequence). After removal of 2 bases from V and 11 bases from J, the junction contained 5 bases not matched to a gene. CDR3 length: 12 residues. CDR3 DNA: TGTGCCAGCAGCCAACCTCCAGGGGGGTACACCTTC. It is translated as CASSQPPGGYTF.

The chain employs TRBV12-5 and TRBJ1-1, with unresolved D. CDR3 size: 13 residues. Germline-derived CDR1 and CDR2 are LGHNT and FRNRAP. V was clipped by 1 base and J by 1 base, with 4 bases between them. CDR3 region: CASGLGGNTEAFF. Here the CDR3 DNA reads TGTGCTAGTGGTTTGGGGGGGAACACTGAAGCTTTCTTT.

This clonotype was seen repeatedly, ten times or more. The V gene is TRBV2, the J gene TRBJ2-5; 8 bases are shared with TRBD1. Germline CDR1 and CDR2: SNHLY and FYNNEI. The CDR3 totals 13 residues. The V and J ends lost 10 bases and 5 bases, in that order; junction bases with no gene match: 9. CDR3 sequence reads: CANLDRDRETQYF. The CDR3, as DNA: TGTGCCAACTTGGACAGGGATCGGGAGACCCAGTACTTC.

This clonotype turned up a few times. The chain couples TRBV20-1 to TRBJ2-1, with 11 positions matching TRBD2. Trimming removed 3 bases from V and 10 bases from J; junction bases left unmatched: 14. This CDR3 is 16 amino acids long. Germline V gene sequence: CDR1 DFQATT, CDR2 SNEGSKA (reference sequence). CDR3 nucleotides: TGCAGTGCTAGGAGGCTTAGCGGGAGGGCCGACGTGGAGCAGTTCTTC. This encodes CSARRLSGRADVEQFF.

This clonotype was observed many times. The V gene is TRBV3-1, the J gene TRBJ1-2; 9 positions match TRBD1. Per germline, CDR1 LGHDT and CDR2 YNNKEL (reference sequence). The ends lost 5 bases at V and 6 bases at J; junction bases unmatched: 4. The CDR3 contains 13 residues. The CDR3 DNA reads as TGTGCCAGCAGCTCACAGGGGGCGAATGGCTACACCTTC. Amino acid sequence: CASSSQGANGYTF.

This clonotype has at least ten counts. At one boundary the junction diverges from the germline segment, which might be a read error. The V call is TRBV5-1, the J call TRBJ2-3; 8 nucleotides align to TRBD1. CDR3 length equals 15 residues. CDR1 and CDR2 from the germline V gene are SGHRS and YFSETQ. In nucleotides, the CDR3 is TGTGCCAGCAGCGCGGACAGGGCAAGCACAGATACGCAGTATTTT. This sequence encodes CASSADRASTDTQYF.

This clonotype appeared a few times. The chain combines TRBV6-1 with TRBJ2-7; 9 bases match TRBD1. V was pared by 6 bases and J by 1 base, with 4 bases of the junction left unmatched. The V gene's germline CDR1 is MNHNS and CDR2 SASEGT. The CDR3 runs 14 residues. CDR3 sequence: CASRLDRGSYEQYF. The CDR3 DNA follows: TGTGCCAGCAGATTAGACAGGGGGTCCTACGAGCAGTACTTC.

This clonotype was recorded at least ten times. The chain uses TRBV12-3 or TRBV12-4 and TRBJ2-6, with 7 bases identical to TRBD1. The CDR3 consists of 13 residues. J lost 10 bases, V lost 6 bases, and 6 bases had no gene match. The CDR3 coding sequence is TGTGCCAGCAGCCTTCCAGGGGGTAACGTCCTGACTTTC. It yields the protein CASSLPGGNVLTF.

This clonotype was picked up a small number of times. The genes are TRBV13 and TRBJ1-4; TRBD1 is a possible D gene (5 bases). Trimming cost V 4 bases and J 6 bases, with 18 bases left between them. This CDR3 has 16 amino acids. CDR1 PRHDT and CDR2 FYEKMQ come from the germline V gene (reference sequence). Here the CDR3 reads CASSSRGSGRDEKLFF. The CDR3 nucleotides are TGTGCCAGCAGCTCAAGGGGATCGGGCAGGGATGAAAAACTGTTTTTT.

The chain joins TRBV28 to TRBJ1-5, with a tentative D call TRBD1 (6 bases). The germline V gene encodes CDR1 MDHEN and CDR2 SYDVKM. Trimming stripped 2 bases from V and 2 bases from J, with 10 bases between. The CDR3 length is 15 residues. The CDR3 coding sequence is TGTGCCAGCAGTTTAGGTCACAGGGGCAATCAGCCCCAGCATTTT. It specifies CASSLGHRGNQPQHF.

This clonotype was recorded at least ten times. The V gene is TRBV10-3, the J gene TRBJ2-3; 7 bases agree with TRBD2. The germline V gene has CDR1 ENHRY and CDR2 SYGVKD. The CDR3 runs 13 residues. Trimming cost V 9 bases and J 5 bases; bases outside gene matches: 8. The CDR3 DNA reads as TGTGCCATGGGGGGAGGGCCTGAAGATACGCAGTATTTT. Translating gives CAMGGGPEDTQYF.

This clonotype has at least ten counts. The chain joins TRBV5-1 to TRBJ2-7; D is ambiguous. In germline, CDR1 is SGHRS, CDR2 YFSETQ. The CDR3 has 13 residues. Trimming removed 0 bases from V and 2 bases from J, with 6 bases in between. CDR3 nucleotides: TGCGCCAGCAGCTTGGACCCCACCTACGAGCAGTACTTC. It encodes CASSLDPTYEQYF.